A single sample is the source of the 30 T cell receptor beta chains below, sequenced in a study of blood T cell repertoires in COVID-19. The repertoire was sequenced with immunoSEQ multiplex PCR; TCRdb's copy has only in-frame clones and lacks some. Among 200,000 to 300,000 clones listed, approximately 88% were seen once. Sequencing was performed on peripheral blood. The receptors originated from a human donor in a cohort sampled during active COVID-19.

The chain combines TRBV4-3 with TRBJ1-5, with a possible D match to TRBD1 (6 bases). CDR1 is LGHNA, CDR2 YSLEER, per germline. V was cut by 0 bases and J by 6 bases, with 12 bases left in between. This CDR3 has 15 amino acids. The CDR3: CASSQDLAGVQPQHF. The DNA for the CDR3 is TGCGCCAGCAGCCAAGATTTGGCAGGGGTTCAGCCCCAGCATTTT.

V and J are TRBV21-1 and TRBJ2-7; the D call TRBD1 from the table was never checked on the DNA. TRBV21-1 is a listed pseudogene. The CDR3 extends over 13 amino acids. The CDR3 here is CATTFMGLYEQYF. DNA of the CDR3: TGTGCCACTACCTTTATGGGGCTCTACGAGCAGTACTTC.

This clone came up once. The rearrangement links TRBV2 to TRBJ1-1; D is unresolved. The V gene's germline CDR1 is SNHLY and CDR2 FYNNEI. This CDR3 has 13 amino acids. DNA of the CDR3: TGTGCAAAAGCCGATGTGGGAGCAACTGAAGCTTTCTTT. Its translation is CAKADVGATEAFF.

The chain joins TRBV13 to TRBJ2-7; D is unclear. V lost 2 bases and J 6 bases, leaving 14 bases between the germline ends. Germline lookup yields CDR1 PRHDT and CDR2 FYEKMQ (reference sequence). CDR3 length: 14 amino acids. CDR3 residues: CASSLLAVLPEQYF. The DNA for the CDR3 is TGTGCCAGCAGCTTACTTGCGGTGCTCCCCGAGCAGTACTTC.

This sequence joins TRBV16 and TRBJ1-2; 11 bases map to TRBD1. CDR3 length: 15 residues. Germline lookup yields CDR1 KGHSY and CDR2 FQNENV. The V gene end was trimmed by 1 base and the J gene end by 7 bases; junction bases not matched to a gene: 5. The CDR3 region is CASSQFGQGALGYTF. The CDR3 DNA is TGTGCCAGCAGCCAATTTGGACAGGGGGCGCTTGGCTACACCTTC.

This clone appeared a single time. The chain has TRBV7-8 and TRBJ1-3; 9 bases fit TRBD1. The germline V gene encodes CDR1 SGHVS and CDR2 FQNEAQ. The CDR3 is 17 residues long. J gave up 3 bases and V 4 bases, and 10 bases lay outside the gene matches. CDR3 loop: CASSSGVQGALGNTIYF. CDR3 sequence (DNA): TGTGCCAGCAGCTCAGGAGTACAGGGGGCGCTTGGAAACACCATATATTTT.

The rearrangement links TRBV10-3 to TRBJ1-2; the D gene is possibly TRBD1 (6 bases). The V and J ends lost 3 bases and 7 bases respectively, with 15 bases between them. CDR1 ENHRY and CDR2 SYGVKD come from the germline V gene. This CDR3 is 14 amino acids long. CDR3 in amino acids: CAISDLGQLGGYTF. In nucleotides, the CDR3 is TGTGCCATCAGTGACCTAGGACAGCTGGGTGGCTACACCTTC.

This clone showed up just once. V and J are TRBV11-2 and TRBJ1-1; 7 bases fit TRBD1. Per germline, CDR1 SGHAT and CDR2 FQNNGV. V trimming: 5 bases; J trimming: 1 base; junction bases outside the gene matches: 13. CDR3 length: 17 residues. The chain's CDR3 is CASSPPRQGVKNTEAFF. CDR3 coding DNA: TGTGCCAGCAGCCCACCCAGACAGGGAGTTAAGAACACTGAAGCTTTCTTT.

This chain connects TRBV5-6 to TRBJ2-7; 8 nucleotides align to TRBD2. CDR1 and CDR2 from the germline V gene are SGHDT and YYEEEE. J gave up 5 bases and V 0 bases, and 4 bases lay outside the gene matches. CDR3 size: 14 residues. CDR3 loop: CASSLGRGGHEQYF. CDR3 sequence (DNA): TGTGCCAGCAGCTTGGGTCGGGGGGGGCACGAGCAGTACTTC.

In its sample, this clone was seen a few times. The V gene is TRBV14, the J gene TRBJ2-1; D perhaps matches TRBD1 (5 bases). Germline V CDR1 and CDR2: SGHDN, FVKESK. The CDR3 runs 14 residues. Trimming stripped 7 bases from V and 7 bases from J, with 17 bases between. The CDR3 DNA follows: TGTGCCAGCACCGCAGGGTCATCGCGGAATGAGCAGTTCTTC. The encoded protein is CASTAGSSRNEQFF.

This chain links TRBV5-4 with TRBJ1-1; D is ambiguous. The V end lost 0 bases, the J end lost 1 base, and 13 bases lay between the germline ends. Per the germline V gene, CDR1 is SGHNT and CDR2 is YYREEE (reference sequence). This CDR3 region has 16 residues. CDR3 residues: CASSLGPGLRNTEAFF. CDR3 sequence (DNA): TGTGCCAGCAGCTTGGGGCCGGGGTTGAGGAACACTGAAGCTTTCTTT.

V gene TRBV2 combines with J gene TRBJ1-2, with D tentatively TRBD1 (5 bases). The germline gives CDR1 SNHLY, CDR2 FYNNEI. The CDR3 covers 15 residues. V gave up 6 bases and J gave up 6 bases, with 20 bases separating them. The CDR3 loop reads CASSGRVLGLHGYTF. The CDR3 DNA is TGTGCCAGCAGCGGCAGGGTTCTTGGCCTTCATGGCTACACCTTC.

V usage is TRBV7-2 and J usage is TRBJ2-7; 9 nucleotides align to TRBD1. This CDR3 is 17 amino acids long. Germline CDR1 is SGHTA and CDR2 is FQGNSA. Unmatched junction bases numbered 8, after V lost 1 base and J lost 1 base. CDR3 loop: CASSLGTPGQGSYEQYF. The CDR3 DNA sequence: TGTGCCAGCAGCTTAGGGACCCCGGGACAGGGATCCTACGAGCAGTACTTC.

J is TRBJ2-7 and V is TRBV28; 9 nucleotides agree with TRBD1. The CDR3 has 16 amino acids. Unmatched junction bases numbered 8, after V lost 5 bases and J lost 0 bases. Per germline, CDR1 MDHEN and CDR2 SYDVKM. CDR3 residues: CASSTRGQGSSYEQYF. CDR3 DNA: TGTGCCAGCAGTACCAGGGGACAGGGCAGCTCCTACGAGCAGTACTTC.

The CDR3 DNA reads TGTGCCAGCAGCTTGTCGTTCAATCAGCCCCAGCATTTT. Amino acid sequence: CASSLSFNQPQHF. The rearrangement links TRBV5-5 to TRBJ1-5; D is ambiguous. This CDR3 comprises 13 residues. The ends were cut back, 1 base at V and 3 bases at J, with 5 bases in the middle. The V gene's germline CDR1 is SGHKS and CDR2 YYEKEE (reference sequence). Looking up the rest from reference TRBV5-5 and TRBJ1-5 gives the full variable domain: DAGVTQSPTHLIKTRGQQVTLRCSPISGHKSVSWYQQVLGQGPQFIFQYYEKEERGRGNFPDRFSARQFPNYSSELNVNALLLGDSALYLCASSLSFNQPQHFGDGTRLSIL.

The CDR3 sequence is CASSLVGRTANTEAFF. CDR3 nucleotide sequence: TGTGCCAGCAGCTTAGTTGGGCGGACAGCGAACACTGAAGCTTTCTTT. The V call is TRBV11-2, the J call TRBJ1-1, with D tentatively TRBD1 (6 bases). This CDR3 is built from 16 residues. V was clipped by 1 base and J by 1 base, with 13 bases between them. Germline V gene data show CDR1 as SGHAT and CDR2 as FQNNGV.

The chain has TRBV7-6 and TRBJ2-7; D unclear. From germline, CDR1 is SGHVS and CDR2 FNYEAQ. V lost 3 bases to trimming and J lost 4 bases, with 13 bases between them. The CDR3 runs 14 residues. The CDR3 DNA sequence: TGTGCCAGCAGCTTGATCCCCACAGAGTACGAGCAGTACTTC. Encoded protein: CASSLIPTEYEQYF.

V gene TRBV4-1 combines with J gene TRBJ1-4; 8 bases agree with TRBD1. In germline, CDR1 is MGHRA, CDR2 YSYEKL. The CDR3 runs 19 residues. With 4 bases clipped from V and 1 base from J, the junction kept 14 bases outside the gene matches. The CDR3 loop is CASSPRGRTGTKTNEKLFF. The CDR3 region has the DNA TGCGCCAGCAGCCCCCGGGGGCGGACAGGGACGAAAACTAATGAAAAACTGTTTTTT.

The gene calls are TRBV29-1 and TRBJ2-7, with 10 nucleotides matching TRBD1. The CDR3 has 11 residues. Trimming removed 7 bases from V and 6 bases from J; junction bases left unmatched: 3. The germline V gene has CDR1 SQVTM and CDR2 ANQGSEA. The CDR3 spells CSARTGGEQYF. The CDR3 DNA sequence: TGCAGCGCCAGGACAGGGGGCGAGCAGTACTTC.

The chain couples TRBV28 to TRBJ2-2, with 7 positions matching TRBD1. The CDR3 loop spans 16 amino acids. Unmatched junction bases numbered 9, after V lost 1 base and J lost 7 bases. Per germline, CDR1 MDHEN and CDR2 SYDVKM. CDR3 protein: CASSLSAGGRDGELFF. DNA for the CDR3: TGTGCCAGCAGTTTATCGGCAGGGGGTAGAGACGGGGAGCTGTTTTTT.

The V and J genes are TRBV6-5 and TRBJ2-7, with TRBD1 as a possible D gene (6 bases). Trimming pared 2 bases from V and 3 bases from J, leaving 8 bases between. Germline loops: CDR1 MNHEY, CDR2 SVGAGI. This CDR3 spans 13 amino acids. CDR3 nucleotides: TGTGCCAGCAGTTACGGACAGAGCTACGAGCAGTACTTC. Its protein is CASSYGQSYEQYF.

J is TRBJ2-7 and V is TRBV29-1, with 7 bases that match TRBD2. CDR1 is SQVTM and CDR2 is ANQGSEA in the germline V gene. CDR3 length equals 12 residues. The junction had 15 bases not matched to a gene; V was cut back by 6 bases and J by 13 bases. The CDR3 DNA reads as TGCAGCGTGACGATGCCCAGCGGGGAAGCCTACTTC. Translated: CSVTMPSGEAYF.

This rearrangement joins TRBV7-2 to TRBJ2-1; D remains unclear. Germline V gives CDR1 SGHTA, CDR2 FQGNSA. This CDR3 is built from 14 residues. V gave up 3 bases and J gave up 5 bases, with 11 bases separating them. CDR3 amino acids: CASSFRHSDNEQFF. In DNA, the CDR3 is TGTGCCAGCAGCTTTAGACACAGTGACAATGAGCAGTTCTTC.

V and J are TRBV7-6 and TRBJ2-7, with 9 bases aligning to TRBD1. The CDR3 is 16 amino acids. J gave up 6 bases and V 3 bases, and 12 bases lay outside the gene matches. The germline V gene has CDR1 SGHVS and CDR2 FNYEAQ. The CDR3 region is CASSLEVAQGAREQYF. The CDR3 bases are TGTGCCAGCAGCTTGGAAGTCGCACAGGGGGCCCGCGAGCAGTACTTC.

The rearrangement joins TRBV12-3 or TRBV12-4 to TRBJ1-2, with D uncertain. The CDR3 loop spans 12 amino acids. The ends were cut back, 4 bases at V and 4 bases at J, with 7 bases in the middle. The CDR3 coding sequence is TGTGCCAGCAGTTCAACAGTCTATGGCTACACCTTC. Translation: CASSSTVYGYTF.

This clone was detected once. The genes are TRBV5-6 and TRBJ1-1; possibly TRBD1 for D (6 bases). V was trimmed by 0 bases and J by 0 bases, leaving 12 bases between them. CDR1 is SGHDT and CDR2 is YYEEEE in the germline V gene. The CDR3 has 16 residues. CDR3 DNA sequence: TGTGCCAGCAGCTTGGTTTGGGGGGGCTTGAACACTGAAGCTTTCTTT. The encoded protein is CASSLVWGGLNTEAFF. Drawing the rest from reference TRBV5-6 and TRBJ1-1, the complete variable domain is DAGVTQSPTHLIKTRGQQVTLRCSPKSGHDTVSWYQQALGQGPQFIFQYYEEEERQRGNFPDRFSGHQFPNYSSELNVNALLLGDSALYLCASSLVWGGLNTEAFFGQGTRLTVV.

V gene TRBV7-3 combines with J gene TRBJ2-6; D unresolved. CDR1 is SGHTA and CDR2 is FQGTGA in the germline V gene. The CDR3 sequence is 16 residues long. The V end was cut by 0 bases, the J end by 1 base, with 7 bases between. Here the CDR3 DNA reads TGTGCCAGCAGCTTAACCCCCGTATCTGGGGCCAACGTCCTGACTTTC. This encodes CASSLTPVSGANVLTF.

The CDR3, as DNA: TGTGCCAGCAGCCAAGAGGGCGCGGGGGGTTCGGACGAGCAGTACTTC. Amino acid sequence: CASSQEGAGGSDEQYF. V usage is TRBV4-2 and J usage is TRBJ2-7, with TRBD2 matching 8 bases. This CDR3 comprises 16 residues. Trimming at V came to 0 bases and at J to 5 bases, leaving 9 bases not matched to a gene. Germline CDR1 reads LGHNA; CDR2 reads YNFKEQ.

The chain joins TRBV29-1 to TRBJ1-2; D possibly corresponds to TRBD1 (6 bases). Germline CDR1 and CDR2: SQVTM and ANQGSEA. This CDR3 contains 13 residues. V dropped 8 bases and J dropped 8 bases, with 21 bases sitting between them. CDR3 in amino acids: CSPYSGELVGYTF. The CDR3 DNA sequence: TGCAGCCCCTACTCAGGGGAGTTGGTAGGCTACACCTTC.

The chain is built from TRBV7-8 and TRBJ2-5; TRBD1 is a possible D gene (6 bases). This CDR3 comprises 16 residues. Trimming left V 4 bases short and J 4 bases short, with 19 bases between. CDR1 and CDR2 (germline): SGHVS, FQNEAQ. This CDR3 is CASSSYYTGKAETQYF. CDR3 bases: TGTGCCAGCAGCTCCTATTATACAGGGAAGGCAGAGACCCAGTACTTC. Together with reference TRBV7-8 and TRBJ2-5, the CDR3 gives the full variable domain: GAGVSQSPRYKVAKRGQDVALRCDPISGHVSLFWYQQALGQGPEFLTYFQNEAQLDKSGLPSDRFFAERPEGSVSTLKIQRTQQEDSAVYLCASSSYYTGKAETQYFGPGTRLLVL.